This T cell receptor beta chain was identified during a study of Graves' ophthalmopathy and Graves' hyperthyroidism. Notes on this clonotype: No antigen is known for it.

In germline, CDR1 is DFQATT, CDR2 SNEGSKA (reference sequence). V shed 3 bases and J shed 0 bases, with 12 bases lying between them. The CDR3 runs 15 residues. Findings and caveats of the study: The 13-signature model separated ophthalmopathy from stable hyperthyroidism at around 88% sensitivity and about 81% specificity. Detected in blood as well were most expanded thyroid clonotypes with frequency above 0.001.

The authors amplified TCR beta CDR3 regions from RNA transcripts. Investigators did first-round RT-PCR with HTBI primers, then second-round multiplex PCR. TCRdb used MiXCR to reprocess the multiplex PCR reads, holding one entry per CDR3 protein. The data show approximately 540,000 distinct CDR3 sequences, with about 35% seen just once and about 4% held by the top ten. Sequencing used peripheral blood or thyroid tissue (not recorded which). The receptor comes from an adult man with Graves' hyperthyroidism. The chain employs TRBV20-1 and TRBJ1-5; D possibly corresponds to TRBD1 (5 bases). The CDR3 DNA follows: TGCAGTGCTAGGCCGGGGGGTTATAGCAATCAGCCCCAGCATTTT. This gives the protein CSARPGGYSNQPQHF.